This T cell receptor (beta chain) was sequenced in a study of low-dose radiotherapy and immunotherapy resistance in tumors. Turning to the study itself: Individuals in Cohort 2 had 1 Gy per fraction every two weeks, adding up to 13 Gy over 26 weeks.

This clonotype was detected ten times or more. TRAV- and TRBV-specific primers primed first-strand cDNA, covering alpha and beta chains. Both a constant-region primer and a V-primer adapter served to amplify TCRs across approximately 19 PCR cycles. TCRdb reprocessed the reads with MiXCR, giving one entry per CDR3 protein. The sample lists roughly 90,000 distinct CDR3 sequences; 20% to 25% were seen once. V lost 5 bases, J lost 3 bases, and 10 bases lay in between. This CDR3 region has 13 residues. Germline CDR1 is MNHEY and CDR2 is SVGAGI. Specified time point: after trial treatment. Treatment given: LDRT plus nivolumab, ipilimumab, low-dose cyclophosphamide and aspirin (RACIN trial). Eligibility was restricted to patients presenting with advanced solid tumors that lacked tumor-infiltrating lymphocytes.

The V gene is TRBV6-5, the J gene TRBJ1-2, with unresolved D. The sequencing here drew on PBMCs, taken after low-dose radiotherapy plus immunotherapy. The receptor was derived from a female donor with ovarian cancer. CDR3 DNA sequence: TGTGCCAGCAGTCCCGGGAGCGACTATGGCTACACCTTC. Translated: CASSPGSDYGYTF.